This entry lists 17 T cell receptor beta chains sequenced from one sample in a study of OX40 agonist ivuxolimab in advanced cancers. Method: immunoSEQ multiplex PCR; TCRdb's copy keeps in-frame clones and lacks some. In the table there are tens of thousands of clones, 91% of which are singletons. The source material was CD4+ or CD8+ T cells sorted from blood, sampled in a trial of the OX40 agonist ivuxolimab. The source of these receptors is an adult with an advanced solid tumor such as melanoma, head and neck, liver or kidney cancer.

V gene TRBV4-2 combines with J gene TRBJ2-1; the D is unclear. V shed 1 base and J shed 6 bases, with 7 bases lying between them. This CDR3 has 13 amino acids. Per germline, CDR1 LGHNA and CDR2 YNFKEQ. CDR3 in DNA: TGTGCCAGCAGCCAAGGGGCTACCAATGAGCAGTTCTTC. Protein sequence: CASSQGATNEQFF.

This clone was picked up one time. The V gene is TRBV28, the J gene TRBJ1-5, with 10 bases aligning to TRBD1. The CDR3 runs to 15 residues. Per germline, CDR1 MDHEN and CDR2 SYDVKM. V lost 6 bases to trimming and J lost 2 bases; unmatched junction nucleotides: 4. The CDR3 sequence is CASRSGTGGNQPQHF. CDR3 sequence (DNA): TGTGCCAGCAGAAGCGGGACAGGGGGCAATCAGCCCCAGCATTTT.

The chain employs TRBV19 and TRBJ2-1, with D maybe TRBD1 (7 bases). CDR1 and CDR2 (germline): LNHDA, SQIVND (reference sequence). V shed 2 bases and J shed 9 bases, with 17 bases lying between them. CDR3 length: 15 residues. In DNA form, the CDR3 reads TGTGCCAGTAGTATAACAGGGAGGACAGGTACTGAGCAGTTCTTC. Amino acids: CASSITGRTGTEQFF. The variable domain in full, completed from reference TRBV19 and TRBJ2-1, reads DGGITQSPKYLFRKEGQNVTLSCEQNLNHDAMYWYRQDPGQGLRLIYYSQIVNDFQKGDIAEGYSVSREKKESFPLTVTSAQKNPTAFYLCASSITGRTGTEQFFGPGTRLTVL.

V usage is TRBV30 and J usage is TRBJ2-7; no reliable D call. The germline V gene encodes CDR1 GTSNPN and CDR2 SVGIG (reference sequence). V lost 0 bases, J lost 6 bases, and 21 bases lay in between. The CDR3 sequence is 16 residues long. CDR3 amino acids: CAWSVRPALYGPEQYF. The CDR3 DNA is TGTGCCTGGAGTGTCCGCCCGGCCCTTTATGGACCCGAGCAGTACTTC. Full variable domain (rest looked up from reference TRBV30 and TRBJ2-7): SQTIHQWPATLVQPVGSPLSLECTVEGTSNPNLYWYRQAAGRGLQLLFYSVGIGQISSEVPQNLSASRPQDRQFILSSKKLLLSDSGFYLCAWSVRPALYGPEQYFGPGTRLTVT.

The chain is built from TRBV19 and TRBJ1-2; D remains unclear. This CDR3 is built from 15 residues. Germline CDR1 LNHDA, CDR2 SQIVND (reference sequence). V gave up 2 bases and J gave up 6 bases, with 16 bases separating them. In nucleotides, the CDR3 is TGTGCCAGTAGTATATCTGGATACGTCTTTGATGGCTACACCTTC. Its protein product is CASSISGYVFDGYTF.

This clone was detected once. V and J are TRBV27 and TRBJ2-6, with unresolved D. Trimming pared 3 bases from V and 0 bases from J, leaving 6 bases between. Germline assignment: CDR1 MNHEY and CDR2 SMNVEV (reference sequence). The CDR3 extends over 15 amino acids. The CDR3: CASSLLPSGANVLTF. The CDR3 region has the DNA TGTGCCAGCAGTTTGTTGCCCTCTGGGGCCAACGTCCTGACTTTC.

This sequence joins TRBV4-1 and TRBJ1-1, with 8 bases matching TRBD1. The CDR3 has 15 amino acids. The V segment lost 4 bases and the J segment 0 bases; nucleotides outside the gene matches: 4. Per the germline V gene, CDR1 is MGHRA and CDR2 is YSYEKL. The CDR3 DNA reads TGCGCCAGCAGCCCCTACAGGGGGGTGAACACTGAAGCTTTCTTT. Translating it yields CASSPYRGVNTEAFF.

V usage is TRBV4-3 and J usage is TRBJ2-1, with 12 bases aligning to TRBD2. CDR1 is LGHNA, CDR2 YSLEER, per germline. The CDR3 covers 16 residues. J gave up 2 bases and V 3 bases, and 2 bases lay outside the gene matches. In DNA, the CDR3 is TGCGCCAGCAGCCAGAGACTAGCGGGAGCCTACAATGAGCAGTTCTTC. Translation gives CASSQRLAGAYNEQFF.

This clone came up once. This chain connects TRBV6-5 to TRBJ2-1; 9 positions match TRBD2. The CDR3 extends over 16 amino acids. Germline V CDR1 and CDR2: MNHEY, SVGAGI. The V and J ends lost 4 bases and 7 bases, in that order; junction bases with no gene match: 11. The CDR3 bases are TGTGCCAGCAGTTTGTATGGAGATAGCGGGAGAAATGAGCAGTTCTTC. This gives the protein CASSLYGDSGRNEQFF.

The CDR3 bases are TGTGCCAGCAGCTCGACGGCTTCTAACTATGGCTACACCTTC. This translates into CASSSTASNYGYTF. The chain links TRBV27 to TRBJ1-2; D gene ambiguous. Trimming took 6 bases from V and 0 from J, leaving 11 bases between them. The CDR3 covers 14 residues. Germline V lookup: CDR1 MNHEY, CDR2 SMNVEV (reference sequence).

This clone occurred once. This chain links TRBV27 with TRBJ2-7, with D possibly TRBD1 on 5 matching bases. The germline gives CDR1 MNHEY, CDR2 SMNVEV (reference sequence). There are 13 residues in the CDR3. The V end was cut by 5 bases, the J end by 5 bases, with 13 bases between. The DNA for the CDR3 is TGTGCCAGCAGTGTGGACATCAACCACGAGCAGTACTTC. It encodes CASSVDINHEQYF.

The chain couples TRBV9 to TRBJ2-4; perhaps TRBD1 as D (5 bases). This CDR3 spans 13 amino acids. Per germline, CDR1 SGDLS and CDR2 YYNGEE. V gave up 0 bases and J gave up 8 bases, with 9 bases separating them. The CDR3 coding sequence is TGTGCCAGCAGCGTAGGGGGCGTTGACATTCAGTACTTC. Protein sequence: CASSVGGVDIQYF. Together with reference TRBV9 and TRBJ2-4, the CDR3 gives the full variable domain: DSGVTQTPKHLITATGQRVTLRCSPRSGDLSVYWYQQSLDQGLQFLIQYYNGEERAKGNILERFSAQQFPDLHSELNLSSLELGDSALYFCASSVGGVDIQYFGAGTRLSVL.

This clone is a singleton in its sample. V and J are TRBV15 and TRBJ1-1; no clear D gene. The CDR3 sequence is 14 residues long. Germline V gives CDR1 LNHNV, CDR2 YYDKDF (reference sequence). Trimming removed 0 bases at V and 6 bases at J, with 11 bases between. For the CDR3, the DNA is TGTGCCACCAGCAGAGATCATGGGTCCGCTGAAGCTTTCTTT. This codes for CATSRDHGSAEAFF.

This chain uses TRBV7-6 with TRBJ1-5, with a tentative D call TRBD1 (5 bases). The germline CDR1 and CDR2 sequences are SGHVS and FNYEAQ. The V gene lost 1 base and the J gene lost 3 bases, with 10 bases spanning the gap. The CDR3 runs 15 residues. The CDR3 region is CASSLDRRDNQPQHF. The CDR3 DNA sequence: TGTGCCAGCAGCTTAGATCGCAGGGACAATCAGCCCCAGCATTTT. The full variable domain, its missing parts supplied by reference TRBV7-6 and TRBJ1-5, is GAGVSQSPRYKVTKRGQDVALRCDPISGHVSLYWYRQALGQGPEFLTYFNYEAQQDKSGLPNDRFSAERPEGSISTLTIQRTEQRDSAMYRCASSLDRRDNQPQHFGDGTRLSIL.

The chain carries TRBV4-1 and TRBJ2-4; D remains unclear. The V gene lost 0 bases and the J gene lost 0 bases, with 9 bases spanning the gap. CDR3 length: 16 amino acids. Germline V gene data show CDR1 as MGHRA and CDR2 as YSYEKL. CDR3 in amino acids: CASSQDGPLAKNIQYF. CDR3 sequence (DNA): TGCGCCAGCAGCCAAGACGGGCCATTAGCCAAAAACATTCAGTACTTC.

The genes are TRBV19 and TRBJ2-2; D is possibly TRBD1 (6 bases). This CDR3 has 17 amino acids. Germline V gene data show CDR1 as LNHDA and CDR2 as SQIVND (reference sequence). The ends were cut back, 5 bases at V and 1 base at J, with 17 bases in the middle. The CDR3 DNA reads as TGTGCCAGTAGTGACCGATCCGGGACACTGAACACCGGGGAGCTGTTTTTT. Residues: CASSDRSGTLNTGELFF.

V usage is TRBV9 and J usage is TRBJ1-1, with D possibly being TRBD1 (5 bases). The CDR3 extends over 17 amino acids. CDR1 and CDR2 (germline): SGDLS, YYNGEE. Trimming cost V 3 bases and J 7 bases, with 25 bases left between them. In nucleotides, the CDR3 is TGTGCCAGCAGCGCCCCCGGCCAGGGAATCAGTTCGGGTGAAGCTTTCTTT. As protein: CASSAPGQGISSGEAFF.